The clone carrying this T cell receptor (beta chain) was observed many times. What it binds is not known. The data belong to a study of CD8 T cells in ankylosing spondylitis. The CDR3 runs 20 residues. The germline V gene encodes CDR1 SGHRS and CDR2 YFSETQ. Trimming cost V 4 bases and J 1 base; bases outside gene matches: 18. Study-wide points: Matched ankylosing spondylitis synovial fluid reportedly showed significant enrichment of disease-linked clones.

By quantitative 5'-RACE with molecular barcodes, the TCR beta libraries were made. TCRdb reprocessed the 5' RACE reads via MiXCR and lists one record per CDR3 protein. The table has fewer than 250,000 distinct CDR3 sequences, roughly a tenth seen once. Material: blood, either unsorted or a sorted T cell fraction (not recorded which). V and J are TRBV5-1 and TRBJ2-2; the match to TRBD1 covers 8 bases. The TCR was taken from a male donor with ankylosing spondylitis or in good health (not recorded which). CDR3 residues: CASSQRLTGVFNKNTGELFF. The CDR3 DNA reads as TGCGCCAGCAGCCAGCGACTGACAGGGGTATTCAATAAGAACACCGGGGAGCTGTTTTTT. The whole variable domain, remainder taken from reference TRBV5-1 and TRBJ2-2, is KAGVTQTPRYLIKTRGQQVTLSCSPISGHRSVSWYQQTPGQGLQFLFEYFSETQRNKGNFPGRFSGRQFSNSRSEMNVSTLELGDSALYLCASSQRLTGVFNKNTGELFFGEGSRLTVL.